This T cell receptor (beta chain) is from a study of shared clonotypes between healthy human individuals. Findings of the study overall: Incomplete sequencing of sorted subsets was indicated by rarefaction despite large depth.

This clone showed up just once. The antigen is undetermined. With 1 base removed from V and 5 bases from J, the gap between germline ends came to 9 bases. Germline CDR1 reads MNHNS; CDR2 reads SASEGT. The CDR3 runs to 14 residues. Healthy adults negative for HIV, lacking recent acute infections or vaccinations, served as donors. Profiled with immunoSEQ multiplex PCR; TCRdb holds only in-frame clones, not every one. There are just over 2,000,000 clones in the sample; approximately 95% occur only once, and around 0.13% lies in the top ten. The sample comprised naive CD4+ T cells sorted from blood. The subset was: CD45RA+ positively selected. The rearrangement links TRBV6-1 to TRBJ1-5, with D hard to call. The receptor comes from a man aged 18 to 35 in good health. The CDR3 nucleotides read TGTGCCAGCAGTGAAGGTTTAACGGATCAGCCCCAGCATTTT. Translated, it gives CASSEGLTDQPQHF.